This T cell receptor beta chain was recovered during a study of molecular identifiers for immune sequencing clone quantification. MiXCR, run by TCRdb on the PCR reads, gives a single entry per CDR3 protein. The repertoire includes approximately 550,000 distinct CDR3 sequences, around 23% of them detected once, and under 0.85% sits in the top ten. CDR3 length equals 14 residues. Trimming shortened V by 3 bases and J by 10 bases, and 13 bases separated the two germline ends. The germline CDR1 and CDR2 sequences are MNHEY and SMNVEV (reference sequence). Sequencing was done on a sample of naive CD8+ T cells from blood, with Jurkat cell RNA spiked in. Described subset: FACS-sorted CD8+CD4-CCR7+CD45RA+ naive T cells. V is TRBV27 and J is TRBJ1-6, with a possible D match to TRBD1 (6 bases). The source of this sequence is a human donor in good health. Some libraries in this study had Jurkat cell RNA spiked in. As DNA, the CDR3 is TGTGCCAGCAGTTTGGCAGGGGCCTTGTCACCCCTCCACTTT. It yields the protein CASSLAGALSPLHF.